Shown below are 11 T cell receptor beta chains from a single sample sequenced in a study of T cell responses to AZD1222 COVID-19 vaccine (dated by TCRdb to the early 2020s). The library was produced with the immunoSEQ multiplex PCR assay. TCRdb obtained this table from immuneACCESS and retained in-frame rearrangements with V and J assigned. These tables miss some clones; where compared with another copy, unresolved V genes account for less than half of the shortfall, and the remainder is unexplained. This sample has 130,000 to 150,000 clones in its table, and 82% of those were observed once. The leading ten clones occupy about 4% of the sample. Per the publication, the time point label means: baseline before first vaccination. This specimen's treatment or condition label, per the study, means: meningococcal conjugate vaccine given as trial control. Here the sequenced sample was peripheral blood, taken on day 0 of MenACWY control vaccination. These receptors were taken from an adult in good health.

The chain has TRBV4-2 and TRBJ2-7, with D maybe TRBD1 (5 bases). The CDR3 contains 15 residues. The V end lost 5 bases, the J end lost 4 bases, and 18 bases lay between the germline ends. Germline V gene lookup returns CDR1 LGHNA and CDR2 YNFKEQ. CDR3 coding DNA: TGTGCCAGCAGCAACGGTGGGGCTACGACTTACGAGCAGTACTTC. It is translated as CASSNGGATTYEQYF.

The J gene is TRBJ1-1, the V gene TRBV3-1 (or the pseudogene TRBV3-2); D ambiguous. The CDR3 runs 12 residues. Germline CDR1 and CDR2: LGHDT and YNNKEL (reference sequence). With 2 bases removed from V and 7 bases from J, the gap between germline ends came to 8 bases. CDR3 region: CASSQNRVEAFF. The CDR3 DNA reads as TGTGCCAGCAGCCAAAATCGGGTTGAAGCTTTCTTT.

This clone was recorded once. At the DNA level, this CDR3 is encoded by other sequences in the same sample as well. The chain employs TRBV5-1 and TRBJ2-1; D call uncertain. Germline assignment: CDR1 SGHRS and CDR2 YFSETQ. CDR3 size: 12 residues. Trimming removed 0 bases from V and 5 bases from J, with 3 bases in between. The chain's CDR3 is CASSLVDNEQFF. The CDR3 coding sequence is TGCGCCAGCAGCTTGGTCGACAATGAGCAGTTCTTC.

This rearrangement joins TRBV5-1 to TRBJ2-3; 10 bases agree with TRBD2. The CDR3 is 15 amino acids. Germline-derived CDR1 and CDR2 are SGHRS and YFSETQ. The ends lost 0 bases at V and 3 bases at J; junction bases unmatched: 1. The CDR3 loop is CASSLVSGGTDTQYF. CDR3 coding DNA: TGCGCCAGCAGCTTGGTTAGCGGGGGGACAGATACGCAGTATTTT.

The gene calls are TRBV5-6 and TRBJ2-5; 14 bases match TRBD2. V gave up 1 base and J gave up 5 bases; unmatched junction bases: 7. Germline V gives CDR1 SGHDT, CDR2 YYEEEE. The CDR3 consists of 17 residues. CDR3 bases: TGTGCCAGCAGCTTGCTTGGGGGACTAGCGGGGGAGGAGACCCAGTACTTC. Translated: CASSLLGGLAGEETQYF. Full variable domain (remainder filled in from reference TRBV5-6 and TRBJ2-5): DAGVTQSPTHLIKTRGQQVTLRCSPKSGHDTVSWYQQALGQGPQFIFQYYEEEERQRGNFPDRFSGHQFPNYSSELNVNALLLGDSALYLCASSLLGGLAGEETQYFGPGTRLLVL.

There are a few counts of this clone. The rearrangement links TRBV7-9 to TRBJ2-2; maybe TRBD2 (6 bases). Trimming pared 8 bases from V and 0 bases from J, leaving 7 bases between. The germline V gene has CDR1 SEHNR and CDR2 FQNEAQ (reference sequence). This CDR3 has 13 residues. As DNA, the CDR3 is TGTGCCAGCCCGGGGGCGAACACCGGGGAGCTGTTTTTT. It encodes CASPGANTGELFF.

The genes are TRBV6-5 and TRBJ1-2; TRBD1 might be the D (5 bases). Germline CDR1 reads MNHEY; CDR2 reads SVGAGI. V lost 4 bases and J 8 bases, leaving 14 bases between the germline ends. The CDR3 sequence is 13 residues long. In DNA form, the CDR3 reads TGTGCCAGCAGTTCCCGGGACGTCCACGGCTACACCTTC. Translating it yields CASSSRDVHGYTF.

The chain employs TRBV27 and TRBJ2-2; D is perhaps TRBD2 (7 bases). Germline loops: CDR1 MNHEY, CDR2 SMNVEV (reference sequence). The V end was cut by 1 base, the J end by 4 bases, with 13 bases between. This CDR3 contains 16 residues. For the CDR3, the DNA is TGTGCCAGCAGTTTATGGGTGGGGGGGCCCACCGGGGAGCTGTTTTTT. This sequence encodes CASSLWVGGPTGELFF.

This clone showed up just once. The chain employs TRBV19 and TRBJ1-5; D gene uncertain. CDR3 length: 11 residues. V lost 4 bases and J 3 bases, leaving 1 base between the germline ends. CDR1 is LNHDA and CDR2 is SQIVND in the germline V gene (reference sequence). CDR3 bases: TGTGCCAGTAGTAACAATCAGCCCCAGCATTTT. This codes for CASSNNQPQHF.

The J gene is TRBJ1-1, the V gene TRBV7-9, with 9 bases aligning to TRBD1. The germline gives CDR1 SEHNR, CDR2 FQNEAQ (reference sequence). This CDR3 has 16 residues. The V segment lost 1 base and the J segment 4 bases; nucleotides outside the gene matches: 7. The CDR3 here is CASSLVGQGFPTEAFF. DNA for the CDR3: TGTGCCAGCAGCTTAGTAGGACAGGGGTTCCCCACTGAAGCTTTCTTT.

The table lists this clone with a few counts. The genes are TRBV9 and TRBJ1-6, with 7 bases identical to TRBD1. J lost 8 bases, V lost 4 bases, and 6 bases had no gene match. This CDR3 spans 14 amino acids. Looked up from germline, CDR1 is SGDLS and CDR2 is YYNGEE. Here the CDR3 reads CASSPQTGYSPLHF. In DNA form, the CDR3 reads TGTGCCAGCAGCCCACAGACAGGGTATTCACCCCTCCACTTT.